This T cell receptor (beta chain) comes out of a study of T cells after yellow fever vaccination (dated 2019 in TCRdb). Concerning the study at large: Libraries from fractions with low cell numbers were prepared with the SMART-Seq v4 Ultra Low Input RNA kit. To follow T-cell clones before and after both primary and booster YFV17D yellow fever vaccination, bulk TCR alpha and beta repertoires underwent longitudinal sequencing. The cohort comprised two healthy male donors, one aged 18 to 30 and one aged 30 to 40 years. Blood samples were taken at several timepoints before and after primary and secondary immunization, and bulk PBMC replicates and cell subsets were isolated. Study-wide findings and limitations: After the booster, most of the clones that had expanded following primary vaccination were detected again (roughly 97% of CD4 and roughly 90% of CD8), which suggests that memory was broadly maintained. Computational filtering was required because FACS-sorted repertoires could contain abundant contaminating clonotypes from the bulk population. A small fraction of clonotypes showed up in both the CD4 and CD8 compartments, probably as a result of convergent recombination. Compared with the primary T-cell response, the secondary T-cell response was weaker but faster, peaking on day 5 rather than day 15. Because only two donors were included in the study, the extent to which the findings can be generalized is limited.

The sample's treatment or condition label, decoded: live attenuated yellow fever vaccine strain. At each blood-draw timepoint, two biological replicates of bulk PBMCs were obtained. A standard Ficoll-Paque protocol was used to isolate PBMCs from peripheral blood. RNA was extracted with TriZol from bulk PBMCs, CD4 and CD8 fractions, and dextramer-positive and dextramer-negative fractions. The V end gives up 4 bases and the J end 6 bases, leaving 6 bases in the junction not matched to a gene. CDR1 LGHNA and CDR2 YSLEER are derived from the germline V gene. Including the terminal cysteine and phenylalanine, the CDR3 comprises 15 residues. Of the read, only the CDR3 DNA is kept; its 45 bases are in frame from base 1. A remark on this clonotype: Its recognized antigen is unknown. It has no much larger one-base neighbor in the sample; base qualities were not kept.

TCR cDNA was made using 5'RACE template switching, a step that added a universal primer site and unique molecular identifiers. cDNA synthesis was primed from both the TCR alpha and TCR beta constant segments. Libraries were amplified in two PCR steps, with sample barcodes and sequencing adapters added in the second step. Sequencing of the libraries was done on either Illumina HiSeq 2500 (2x100 bp) or NovaSeq (2x150 bp). The original pipeline was this. MIGEC was used to demultiplex reads and collapse the reads into UMI consensus sequences, and MiXCR was used for V(D)J alignment. Vaccine-responding clonotypes were defined with edgeR using replicate PBMC samples, requiring FDR below 0.01 and a log2 fold change above 5 up to day 15. CD4 or CD8 identity was assigned to each bulk clonotype according to whether the clonotype was present at higher abundance in the sequenced CD4 repertoire or the sequenced CD8 repertoire. TCRdb reworked the public reads: Q25 trimming with fastp, MiXCR clone assembly, productive beta chains retained. Each CDR3 protein gets just one entry, which takes the most common genes and DNA from the rows behind it. TCRdb's processing, not the study's, gives the V and J calls here. For this sample the table gives some 550,000 distinct CDR3 sequences, of which roughly 19% were detected only once. The top ten clonotypes cover approximately 14% of the sample.

Recombination linked TRBV4-3 to TRBJ2-1, and 10 junctional nucleotides match TRBD2. The clonotype was recovered from a man aged 25-40 years who received the YFV17D yellow fever vaccine. The sequencing here drew on PBMCs, taken 15 days after the yellow fever booster vaccination. The CDR3 sequence is CASSPLAGTGNEQFF. The DNA sequence follows: TGCGCCAGCAGCCCACTAGCGGGGACAGGCAATGAGCAGTTCTTC.